The entry that follows covers one T cell receptor (beta chain) sequence. The data were obtained in a study of blood T cell repertoires in COVID-19. The data were produced by immunoSEQ multiplex PCR, yet TCRdb's version contains in-frame clones alone and is incomplete. The table has under 300,000 clones, more than 80% seen once. Germline V gene sequence: CDR1 SGHTA, CDR2 FQGNSA. With 3 bases clipped from V and 6 bases from J, the junction kept 11 bases outside the gene matches. The length of the CDR3 is 16 residues. Sample: peripheral blood. This TCR came from a woman under 40 with active or convalescent COVID-19. The chain recombines TRBV7-2 with TRBJ1-2; 9 positions match TRBD1. CDR3 in DNA: TGTGCCAGCAGCTTGGGTGGGACAGGGTTTCTTGATGGCTACACCTTC. Protein sequence: CASSLGGTGFLDGYTF.